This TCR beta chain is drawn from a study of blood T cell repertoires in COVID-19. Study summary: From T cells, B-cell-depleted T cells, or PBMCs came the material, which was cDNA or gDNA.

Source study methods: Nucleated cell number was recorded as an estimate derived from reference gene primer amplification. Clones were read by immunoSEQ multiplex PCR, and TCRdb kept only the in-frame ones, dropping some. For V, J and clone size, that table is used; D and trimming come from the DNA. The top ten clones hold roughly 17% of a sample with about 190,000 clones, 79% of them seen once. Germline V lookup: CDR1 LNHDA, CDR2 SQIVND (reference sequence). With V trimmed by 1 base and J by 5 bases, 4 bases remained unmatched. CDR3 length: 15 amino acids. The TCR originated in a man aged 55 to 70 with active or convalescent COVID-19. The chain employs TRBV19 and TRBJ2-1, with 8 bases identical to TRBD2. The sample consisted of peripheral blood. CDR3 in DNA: TGTGCCAGTAGTATAGCAGCGGGAGCCGACAATGAGCAGTTCTTC. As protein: CASSIAAGADNEQFF.